This T cell receptor (beta chain) was sequenced in a study of metastatic and nonmetastatic thyroid tumors (dated by TCRdb to 2020 to 2021). In the study overall: The researchers compared repertoires between peripheral blood samples and tumor or nodule tissue samples from patients with malignant or benign thyroid disease.

Library generation was performed with PCR. Sequencing used an Illumina HiSeq 4000. High-throughput sequencing was used to profile the TCR beta-chain CDR3 region of each patient. The original pipeline was this. The researchers built a classifier to tell apart papillary thyroid cancer patients with distant metastasis, based on CDR3 differences among clinicopathological groups. The Shannon index was used to assess repertoire diversity, and the Morisita-Horn index was used to assess tumor-blood repertoire similarity. The raw public reads went through TCRdb reprocessing: fastp at Q25, MiXCR clone calling, in-frame beta chains kept. The authors' filters were not applied to this entry. The sample data list 25,000 to 30,000 clones, and approximately 3.7% of these were observed just once. The leading ten clones occupy about 3.3% of the sample. Its CDR3 holds 14 amino acids, cysteine through phenylalanine. CDR3 DNA is the only sequence kept; it has 42 bases, read in frame from the first base. CDR1 and CDR2 were assigned from the germline V gene as SGHDT and YYEEEE.

This clone showed up just a few times. What antigen it recognizes has not been identified. This sequence may be a read error, since a much larger clone differs from it by one base. This specimen includes other DNA sequences encoding the same CDR3. Findings and caveats that apply to the study as a whole: In both blood and tumor samples, TCR beta diversity was reported to be significantly higher in malignant tumors than in benign nodules.

Before undergoing thyroid surgery, none of the patients had been given any kind of treatment. Using T-cell receptor beta sequencing, the study looked back at clinical samples from patients collected from about 2011 to 2018. This sequence was found in a male donor with papillary thyroid cancer or a benign thyroid nodule (not recorded which). Some clones in this sample may be carry-over from other donors' samples. The chain employs TRBV5-6 and TRBJ2-3, with a weak D call of TRBD1 (6 bases match). The sequenced sample was blood. The CDR3 protein: CASSLAGVRDTQYF. The DNA is TGCGCCAGCAGCTTAGCAGGGGTTCGGGATACGCAGTATTTT.